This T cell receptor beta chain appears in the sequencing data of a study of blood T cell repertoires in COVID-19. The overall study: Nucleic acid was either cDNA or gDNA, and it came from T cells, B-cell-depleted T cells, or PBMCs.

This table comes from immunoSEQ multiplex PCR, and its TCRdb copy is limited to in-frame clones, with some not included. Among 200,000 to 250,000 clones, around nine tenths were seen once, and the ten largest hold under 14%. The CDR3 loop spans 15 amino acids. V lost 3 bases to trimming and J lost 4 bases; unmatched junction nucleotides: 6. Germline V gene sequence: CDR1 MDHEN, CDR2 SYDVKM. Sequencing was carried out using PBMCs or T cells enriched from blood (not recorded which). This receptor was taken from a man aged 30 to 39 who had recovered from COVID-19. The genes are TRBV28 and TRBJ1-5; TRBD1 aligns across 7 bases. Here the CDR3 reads CASSLVQTGNQPQHF. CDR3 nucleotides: TGTGCCAGCAGTTTGGTCCAGACAGGGAATCAGCCCCAGCATTTT.